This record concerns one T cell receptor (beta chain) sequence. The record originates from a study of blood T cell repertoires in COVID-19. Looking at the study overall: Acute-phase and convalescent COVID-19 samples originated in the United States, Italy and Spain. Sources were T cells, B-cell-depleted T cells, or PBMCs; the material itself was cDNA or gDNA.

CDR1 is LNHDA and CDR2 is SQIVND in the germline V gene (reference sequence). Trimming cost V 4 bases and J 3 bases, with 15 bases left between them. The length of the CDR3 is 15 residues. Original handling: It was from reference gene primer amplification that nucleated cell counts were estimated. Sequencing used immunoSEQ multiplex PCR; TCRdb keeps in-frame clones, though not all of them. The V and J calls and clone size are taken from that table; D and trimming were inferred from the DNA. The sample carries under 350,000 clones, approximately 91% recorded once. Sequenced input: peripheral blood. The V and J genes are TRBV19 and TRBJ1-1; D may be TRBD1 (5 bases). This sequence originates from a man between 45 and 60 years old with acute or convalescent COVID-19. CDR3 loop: CASSTTPGGDTEAFF. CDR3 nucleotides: TGTGCCAGTAGTACGACTCCCGGGGGAGACACTGAAGCTTTCTTT.